The 15 T cell receptor beta chains below come from one sample, sequenced in a study of T cell repertoires in urothelial bladder cancer. This table comes from immunoSEQ multiplex PCR, and its TCRdb copy is limited to in-frame clones, with some not included. Of 5,000 to 7,500 clones detected, over 55% appear once; the ten largest clones hold approximately 12%. Sequencing was done on a sample of tumor-infiltrating cells from bladder cancer. These receptors were obtained from a human donor with urothelial carcinoma.

The CDR3 reads CVSHRDGPYEQYF. The CDR3 DNA is TGTGTCAGTCACCGGGACGGGCCTTACGAGCAGTACTTC. This chain links TRBV7-5 with TRBJ2-7. TRBV7-5 is designated a pseudogene. The CDR3 runs to 13 residues.

The chain links TRBV27 to TRBJ2-1; 8 bases line up with TRBD2. Germline CDR1 and CDR2: MNHEY and SMNVEV (reference sequence). The CDR3 extends over 15 amino acids. V shed 5 bases and J 8 bases; nucleotides not matched to a gene: 11. The CDR3 loop reads CASSPPGLVPHEQFF. As DNA, the CDR3 is TGTGCCAGCAGTCCCCCGGGACTAGTTCCCCATGAGCAGTTCTTC.

V and J are TRBV19 and TRBJ1-5; D might be TRBD1 (5 bases). The V and J ends lost 6 bases and 7 bases respectively, with 13 bases between them. The CDR3 has 13 residues. Germline CDR1 and CDR2: LNHDA and SQIVND (reference sequence). CDR3 in DNA: TGTGCCAGTAGACCGACAGATGGGCAGCCCCAGCATTTT. Translated: CASRPTDGQPQHF.

The rearrangement joins TRBV19 to TRBJ1-3; D not certain. Germline V lookup: CDR1 LNHDA, CDR2 SQIVND (reference sequence). The CDR3 contains 14 residues. V was pared by 5 bases and J by 1 base, with 9 bases between. The CDR3 loop reads CASSDRNSGNTIYF. CDR3 bases: TGTGCCAGTAGTGATCGAAATTCTGGAAACACCATATATTTT. Combining the CDR3 with reference TRBV19 and TRBJ1-3 gives the whole variable domain DGGITQSPKYLFRKEGQNVTLSCEQNLNHDAMYWYRQDPGQGLRLIYYSQIVNDFQKGDIAEGYSVSREKKESFPLTVTSAQKNPTAFYLCASSDRNSGNTIYFGEGSWLTVV.

This CDR3 is CASSVPGPFPYEQYF. DNA of the CDR3: TGTGCCAGCAGTGTCCCCGGGCCTTTCCCCTACGAGCAGTACTTC. The J gene is TRBJ2-7, the V gene TRBV6-1; D not certain. Trimming stripped 4 bases from V and 2 bases from J, with 15 bases between. Germline loops: CDR1 MNHNS, CDR2 SASEGT. The CDR3 runs 15 residues.

The J gene is TRBJ2-1, the V gene TRBV9, with 7 bases identical to TRBD2. CDR1 SGDLS and CDR2 YYNGEE come from the germline V gene. The length of the CDR3 is 13 residues. J gave up 8 bases and V 5 bases, and 7 bases lay outside the gene matches. CDR3 DNA sequence: TGTGCCAGCAGTCCTTCGGGGGGAGATGAGCAGTTCTTC. It codes for CASSPSGGDEQFF. The complete variable domain, with remaining parts taken from reference TRBV9 and TRBJ2-1, reads DSGVTQTPKHLITATGQRVTLRCSPRSGDLSVYWYQQSLDQGLQFLIQYYNGEERAKGNILERFSAQQFPDLHSELNLSSLELGDSALYFCASSPSGGDEQFFGPGTRLTVL.

V is TRBV28 and J is TRBJ1-1, with TRBD1 as a possible D gene (6 bases). Germline CDR1 MDHEN, CDR2 SYDVKM. This CDR3 has 14 amino acids. Trimming shortened V by 1 base and J by 10 bases, and 16 bases separated the two germline ends. The DNA for the CDR3 is TGTGCCAGCAGTTTATCCGGGGGCGGTGGGGTAGCTTTCTTT. This gives the protein CASSLSGGGGVAFF.

This clone has just one count. This CDR3 reads CASSQNFGQNTEAFF. Written as DNA, the CDR3 is TGTGCCAGCAGCCAAAATTTTGGACAGAACACTGAAGCTTTCTTT. This chain joins TRBV4-2 and TRBJ1-1; perhaps TRBD1 as D (5 bases). Germline CDR1 LGHNA, CDR2 YNFKEQ. The CDR3 extends over 15 amino acids. The V end lost 2 bases, the J end lost 1 base, and 11 bases lay between the germline ends.

The J gene is TRBJ1-5, the V gene TRBV15; 9 bases fit TRBD1. This CDR3 has 16 amino acids. In germline, CDR1 is LNHNV, CDR2 YYDKDF (reference sequence). V lost 1 base and J lost 9; bases outside the gene matches: 10. CDR3 residues: CATSRVTQGARVPQHF. The CDR3 nucleotides read TGTGCCACCAGCAGAGTGACACAGGGGGCGCGTGTGCCCCAGCATTTT.

The chain recombines TRBV7-9 with TRBJ2-2, with a possible D match to TRBD2 (6 bases). Trimming cost V 7 bases and J 4 bases, with 19 bases left between them. The germline gives CDR1 SEHNR, CDR2 FQNEAQ (reference sequence). The length of the CDR3 is 16 residues. Written as DNA, the CDR3 is TGTGCCAGCATACACCGCGGGGAGGCGATCACCGGGGAGCTGTTTTTT. This codes for CASIHRGEAITGELFF.

The chain joins TRBV27 to TRBJ2-1; no definite D call. The CDR3 totals 14 residues. Trimming shortened V by 3 bases and J by 1 base, and 7 bases separated the two germline ends. Germline CDR1 reads MNHEY; CDR2 reads SMNVEV (reference sequence). The CDR3 DNA is TGTGCCAGCAGTTTGGGTGGGTCCTACAATGAGCAGTTCTTC. This translates into CASSLGGSYNEQFF.

This chain connects TRBV27 to TRBJ2-2; 7 bases are a match to TRBD1. There are 16 residues in the CDR3. Trimming took 8 bases from V and 6 from J; bases not matched to a gene: 15. CDR1 is MNHEY, CDR2 SMNVEV, per germline (reference sequence). This CDR3 reads CASSGQTQVMAGELFF. CDR3 nucleotides: TGTGCCAGCTCGGGACAGACTCAAGTTATGGCCGGGGAGCTGTTTTTT.

This clone was counted only a few times. The gene calls are TRBV9 and TRBJ2-1; no clear D gene. This CDR3 is built from 12 residues. Germline V lookup: CDR1 SGDLS, CDR2 YYNGEE. Trimming pared 0 bases from V and 7 bases from J, leaving 5 bases between. Here the CDR3 DNA reads TGTGCCAGCAGCGTAGCCCCGAATGAGCAGTTCTTC. Amino acid sequence: CASSVAPNEQFF.

With respect to this clone: This same CDR3 is encoded by further DNA sequences in the sample. The chain combines TRBV6-5 with TRBJ1-5, with D perhaps TRBD1 (5 bases). This CDR3 is 15 amino acids long. V lost 5 bases and J 1 base, leaving 12 bases between the germline ends. The germline V gene encodes CDR1 MNHEY and CDR2 SVGAGI. CDR3 sequence (DNA): TGTGCCAGCAGTCGACAGCGGGCAAGCAATCAGCCCCAGCATTTT. Protein product: CASSRQRASNQPQHF.

This chain uses TRBV2 with TRBJ2-7; D might be TRBD2 (7 bases). CDR3 length equals 14 residues. V dropped 6 bases and J dropped 4 bases, with 16 bases sitting between them. Germline CDR1 SNHLY, CDR2 FYNNEI. The CDR3 loop is CASRAGGTFYEQYF. The CDR3 region has the DNA TGTGCCAGCAGGGCCGGGGGGACATTTTACGAGCAGTACTTC.